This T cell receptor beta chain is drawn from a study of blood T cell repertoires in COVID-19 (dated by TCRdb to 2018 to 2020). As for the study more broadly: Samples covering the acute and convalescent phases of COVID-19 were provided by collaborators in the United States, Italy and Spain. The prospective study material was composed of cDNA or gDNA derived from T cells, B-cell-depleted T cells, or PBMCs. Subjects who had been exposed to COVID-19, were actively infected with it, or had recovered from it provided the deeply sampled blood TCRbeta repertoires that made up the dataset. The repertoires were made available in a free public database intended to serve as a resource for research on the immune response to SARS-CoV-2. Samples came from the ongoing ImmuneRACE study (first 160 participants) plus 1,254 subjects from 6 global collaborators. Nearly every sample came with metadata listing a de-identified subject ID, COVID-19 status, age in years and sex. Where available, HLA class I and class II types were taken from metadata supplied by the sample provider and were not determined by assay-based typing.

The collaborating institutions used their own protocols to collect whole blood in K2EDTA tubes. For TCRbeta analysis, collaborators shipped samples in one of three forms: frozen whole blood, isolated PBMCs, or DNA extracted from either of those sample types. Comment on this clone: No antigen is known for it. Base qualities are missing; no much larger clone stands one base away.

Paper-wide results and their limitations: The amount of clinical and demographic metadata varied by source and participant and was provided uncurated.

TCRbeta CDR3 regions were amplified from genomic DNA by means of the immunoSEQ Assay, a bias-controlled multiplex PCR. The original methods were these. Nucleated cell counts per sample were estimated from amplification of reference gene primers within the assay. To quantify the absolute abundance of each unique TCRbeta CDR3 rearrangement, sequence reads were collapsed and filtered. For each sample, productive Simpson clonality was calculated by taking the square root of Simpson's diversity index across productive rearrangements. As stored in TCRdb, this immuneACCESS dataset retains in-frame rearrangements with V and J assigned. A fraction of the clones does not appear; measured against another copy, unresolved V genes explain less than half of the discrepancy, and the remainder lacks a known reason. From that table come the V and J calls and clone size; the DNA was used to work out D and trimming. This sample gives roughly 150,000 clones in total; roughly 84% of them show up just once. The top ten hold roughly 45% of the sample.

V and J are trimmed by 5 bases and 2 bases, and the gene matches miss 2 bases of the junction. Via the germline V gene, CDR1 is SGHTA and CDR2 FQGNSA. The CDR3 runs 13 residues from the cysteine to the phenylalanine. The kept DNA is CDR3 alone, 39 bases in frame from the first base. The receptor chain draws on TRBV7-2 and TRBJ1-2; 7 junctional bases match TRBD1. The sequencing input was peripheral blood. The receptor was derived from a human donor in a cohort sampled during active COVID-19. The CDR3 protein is CASSRDSNYGYTF. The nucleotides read TGTGCCAGCAGCCGGGACAGCAACTATGGCTACACCTTC.